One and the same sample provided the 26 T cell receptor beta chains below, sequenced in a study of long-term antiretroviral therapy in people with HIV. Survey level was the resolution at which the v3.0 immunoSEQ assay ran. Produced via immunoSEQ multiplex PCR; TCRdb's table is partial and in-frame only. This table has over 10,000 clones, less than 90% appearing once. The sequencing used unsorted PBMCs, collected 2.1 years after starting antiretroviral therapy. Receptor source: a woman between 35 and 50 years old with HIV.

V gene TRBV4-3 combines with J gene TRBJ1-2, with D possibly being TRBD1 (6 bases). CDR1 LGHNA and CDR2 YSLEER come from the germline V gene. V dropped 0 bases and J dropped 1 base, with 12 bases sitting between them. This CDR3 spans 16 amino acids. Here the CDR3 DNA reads TGCGCCAGCAGCCAAGAACGACAGGCCCATAACTATGGCTACACCTTC. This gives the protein CASSQERQAHNYGYTF.

CDR3 DNA: TGCGCCAGCAGCCAAGCCGAGGGACGGACGAGAAAGTCACCCCTCCACTTT. Translation gives CASSQAEGRTRKSPLHF. V gene TRBV4-3 combines with J gene TRBJ1-6; possibly TRBD1 for D (5 bases). Trimming took off 1 base at V and 10 bases at J, with 20 bases between the two ends. The CDR3 totals 17 residues. Germline V gene sequence: CDR1 LGHNA, CDR2 YSLEER.

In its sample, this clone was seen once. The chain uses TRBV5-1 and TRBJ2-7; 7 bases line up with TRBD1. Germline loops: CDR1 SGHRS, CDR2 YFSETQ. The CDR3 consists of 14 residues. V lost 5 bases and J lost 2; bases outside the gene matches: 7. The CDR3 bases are TGCGCCAGCAGGGCCGGGACAGCAACCTACGAGCAGTACTTC. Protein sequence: CASRAGTATYEQYF. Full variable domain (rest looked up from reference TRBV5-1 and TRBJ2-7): KAGVTQTPRYLIKTRGQQVTLSCSPISGHRSVSWYQQTPGQGLQFLFEYFSETQRNKGNFPGRFSGRQFSNSRSEMNVSTLELGDSALYLCASRAGTATYEQYFGPGTRLTVT.

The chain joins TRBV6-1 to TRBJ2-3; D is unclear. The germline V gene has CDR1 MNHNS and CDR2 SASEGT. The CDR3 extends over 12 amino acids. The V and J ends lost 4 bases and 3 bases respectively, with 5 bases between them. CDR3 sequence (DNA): TGTGCCAGCAGTGGACGGACAGATACGCAGTATTTT. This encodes CASSGRTDTQYF.

The CDR3 sequence is CASSDTRGIYGYTF. The CDR3 DNA reads as TGTGCCAGCAGTGACACGAGGGGGATCTATGGCTACACCTTC. This chain uses TRBV2 with TRBJ1-2, with D tentatively TRBD1 (6 bases). The CDR3 totals 14 residues. The V gene lost 3 bases and the J gene lost 4 bases, with 12 bases spanning the gap. Germline V gene data show CDR1 as SNHLY and CDR2 as FYNNEI.

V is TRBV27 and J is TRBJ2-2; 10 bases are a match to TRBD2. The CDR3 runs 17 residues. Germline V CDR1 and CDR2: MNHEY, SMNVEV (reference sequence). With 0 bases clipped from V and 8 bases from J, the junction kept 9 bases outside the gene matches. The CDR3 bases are TGTGCCAGCAGTTTATCGGCTAGCGGGGGCCCGGGGGGGGAGCTGTTTTTT. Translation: CASSLSASGGPGGELFF.

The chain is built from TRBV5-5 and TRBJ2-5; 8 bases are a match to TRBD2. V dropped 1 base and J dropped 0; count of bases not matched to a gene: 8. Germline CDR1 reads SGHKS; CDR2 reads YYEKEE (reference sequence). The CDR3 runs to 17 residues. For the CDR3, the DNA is TGTGCCAGCAGCTTGATCTTAGCGGGGACCTACCAAGAGACCCAGTACTTC. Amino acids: CASSLILAGTYQETQYF.

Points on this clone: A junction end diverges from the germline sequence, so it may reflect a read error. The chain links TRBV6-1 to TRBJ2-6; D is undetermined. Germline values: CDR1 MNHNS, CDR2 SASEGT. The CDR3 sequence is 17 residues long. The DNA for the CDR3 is TGTGCCAGCAGCGAAGCACCGGCCAGCTCTGGGGCCAACGTCCTGACTTTC. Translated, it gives CASSEAPASSGANVLTF.

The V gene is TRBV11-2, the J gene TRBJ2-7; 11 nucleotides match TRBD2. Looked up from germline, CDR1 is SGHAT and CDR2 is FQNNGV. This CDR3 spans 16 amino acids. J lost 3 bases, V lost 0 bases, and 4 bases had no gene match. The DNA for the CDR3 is TGTGCCAGCAGCTTAGACTGGCTAGCGGGGGGCTACGAGCAGTACTTC. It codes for CASSLDWLAGGYEQYF.

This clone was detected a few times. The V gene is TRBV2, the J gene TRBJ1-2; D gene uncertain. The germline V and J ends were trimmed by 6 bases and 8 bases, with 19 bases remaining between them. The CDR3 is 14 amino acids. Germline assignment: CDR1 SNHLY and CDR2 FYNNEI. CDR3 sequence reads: CASRTGNHQEGYTF. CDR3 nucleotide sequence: TGTGCCAGCAGAACCGGGAACCATCAGGAGGGCTACACCTTC.

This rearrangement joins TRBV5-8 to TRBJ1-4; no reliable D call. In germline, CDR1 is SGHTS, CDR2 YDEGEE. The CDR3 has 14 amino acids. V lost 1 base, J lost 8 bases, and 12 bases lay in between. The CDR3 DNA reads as TGTGCCAGCAGCTTGCAGGTAATCGGGGAAAAACTGTTTTTT. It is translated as CASSLQVIGEKLFF.

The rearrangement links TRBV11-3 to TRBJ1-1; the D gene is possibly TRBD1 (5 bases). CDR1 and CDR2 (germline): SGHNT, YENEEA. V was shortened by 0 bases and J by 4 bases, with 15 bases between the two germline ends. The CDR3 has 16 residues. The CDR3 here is CASSLDGRGGSTEAFF. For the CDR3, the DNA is TGTGCCAGCAGCTTAGATGGTAGGGGAGGTAGCACTGAAGCTTTCTTT.

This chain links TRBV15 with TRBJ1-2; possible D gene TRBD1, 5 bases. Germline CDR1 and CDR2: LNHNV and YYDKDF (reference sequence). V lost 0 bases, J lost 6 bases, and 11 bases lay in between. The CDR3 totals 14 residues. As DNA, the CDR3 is TGTGCCACCAGCAGAGATTTGGGGGATGATGGCTACACCTTC. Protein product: CATSRDLGDDGYTF. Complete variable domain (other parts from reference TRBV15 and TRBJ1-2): DAMVIQNPRYQVTQFGKPVTLSCSQTLNHNVMYWYQQKSSQAPKLLFHYYDKDFNNEADTPDNFQSRRPNTSFCFLDIRSPGLGDTAMYLCATSRDLGDDGYTFGSGTRLTVV.

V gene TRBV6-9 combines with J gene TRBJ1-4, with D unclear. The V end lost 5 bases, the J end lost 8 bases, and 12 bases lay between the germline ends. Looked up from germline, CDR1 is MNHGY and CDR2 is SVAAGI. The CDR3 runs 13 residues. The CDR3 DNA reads TGTGCCAGCAGTACTGGTAATCGAGAAAAACTGTTTTTT. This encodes CASSTGNREKLFF.

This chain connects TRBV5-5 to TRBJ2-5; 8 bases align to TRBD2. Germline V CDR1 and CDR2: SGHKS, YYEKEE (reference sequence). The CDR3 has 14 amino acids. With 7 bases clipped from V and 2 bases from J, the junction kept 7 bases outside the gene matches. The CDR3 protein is CASREIAGQETQYF. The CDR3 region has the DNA TGTGCCAGCCGCGAGATAGCGGGGCAAGAGACCCAGTACTTC. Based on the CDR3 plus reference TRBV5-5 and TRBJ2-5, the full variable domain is DAGVTQSPTHLIKTRGQQVTLRCSPISGHKSVSWYQQVLGQGPQFIFQYYEKEERGRGNFPDRFSARQFPNYSSELNVNALLLGDSALYLCASREIAGQETQYFGPGTRLLVL.

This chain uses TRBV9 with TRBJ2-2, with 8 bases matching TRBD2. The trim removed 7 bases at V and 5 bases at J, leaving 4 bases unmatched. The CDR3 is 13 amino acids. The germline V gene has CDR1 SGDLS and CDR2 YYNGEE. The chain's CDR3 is CASSRGGTGELFF. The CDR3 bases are TGTGCCAGCTCACGGGGGGGAACCGGGGAGCTGTTTTTT.

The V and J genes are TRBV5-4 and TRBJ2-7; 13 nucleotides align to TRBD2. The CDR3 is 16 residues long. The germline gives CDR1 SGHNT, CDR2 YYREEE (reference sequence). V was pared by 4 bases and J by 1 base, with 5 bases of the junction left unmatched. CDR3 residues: CASSPTSGGVSYEQYF. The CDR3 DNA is TGTGCCAGCAGCCCTACTAGCGGGGGGGTATCCTACGAGCAGTACTTC. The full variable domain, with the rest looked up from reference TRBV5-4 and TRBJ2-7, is ETGVTQSPTHLIKTRGQQVTLRCSSQSGHNTVSWYQQALGQGPQFIFQYYREEENGRGNFPPRFSGLQFPNYSSELNVNALELDDSALYLCASSPTSGGVSYEQYFGPGTRLTVT.

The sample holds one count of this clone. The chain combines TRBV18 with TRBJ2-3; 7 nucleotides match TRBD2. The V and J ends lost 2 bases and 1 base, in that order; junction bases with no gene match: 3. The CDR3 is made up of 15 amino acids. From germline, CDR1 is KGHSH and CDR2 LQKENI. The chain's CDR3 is CASSPSGVRTDTQYF. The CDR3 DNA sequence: TGTGCCAGCTCACCAAGCGGGGTCCGCACAGATACGCAGTATTTT.

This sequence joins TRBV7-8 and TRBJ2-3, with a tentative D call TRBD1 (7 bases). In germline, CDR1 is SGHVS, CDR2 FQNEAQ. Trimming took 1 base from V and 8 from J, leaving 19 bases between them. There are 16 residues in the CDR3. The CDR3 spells CASSLGQGGTRGTQYF. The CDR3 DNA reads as TGTGCCAGCAGCTTAGGGCAGGGGGGCACTCGGGGTACGCAGTATTTT.

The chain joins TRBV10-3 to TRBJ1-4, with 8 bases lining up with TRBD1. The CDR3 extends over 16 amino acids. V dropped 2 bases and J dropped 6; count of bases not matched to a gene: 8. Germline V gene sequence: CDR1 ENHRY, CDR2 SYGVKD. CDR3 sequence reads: CAISEQEQGEDEKLFF. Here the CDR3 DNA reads TGTGCCATCAGTGAGCAAGAACAGGGGGAAGATGAAAAACTGTTTTTT.

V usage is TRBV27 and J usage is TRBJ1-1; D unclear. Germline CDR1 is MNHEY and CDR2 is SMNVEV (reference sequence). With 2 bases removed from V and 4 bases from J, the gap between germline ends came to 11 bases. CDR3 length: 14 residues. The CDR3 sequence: CASSLGNVGTEAFF. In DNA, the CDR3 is TGTGCCAGCAGTTTAGGGAATGTCGGCACTGAAGCTTTCTTT.

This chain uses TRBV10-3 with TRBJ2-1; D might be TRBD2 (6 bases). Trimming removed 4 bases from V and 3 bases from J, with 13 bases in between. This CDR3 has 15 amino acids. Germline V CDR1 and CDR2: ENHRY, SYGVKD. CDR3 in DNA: TGTGCCATCAGTGTAGTTGGCGGGGACTACAATGAGCAGTTCTTC. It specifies CAISVVGGDYNEQFF.

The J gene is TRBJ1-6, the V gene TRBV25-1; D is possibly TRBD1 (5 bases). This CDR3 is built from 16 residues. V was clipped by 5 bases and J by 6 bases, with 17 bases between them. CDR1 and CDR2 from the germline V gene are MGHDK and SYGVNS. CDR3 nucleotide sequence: TGTGCCAGCAGTCGACACGGTGGGGGGACTAATTCACCCCTCCACTTT. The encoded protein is CASSRHGGGTNSPLHF.

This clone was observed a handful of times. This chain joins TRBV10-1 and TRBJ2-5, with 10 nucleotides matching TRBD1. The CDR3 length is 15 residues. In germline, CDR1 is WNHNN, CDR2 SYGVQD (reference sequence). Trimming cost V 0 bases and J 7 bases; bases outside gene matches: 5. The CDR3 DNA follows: TGCGCCAGCAGTGAGTCGGGGACAGGGGTTTCGACCCAGTACTTC. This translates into CASSESGTGVSTQYF.

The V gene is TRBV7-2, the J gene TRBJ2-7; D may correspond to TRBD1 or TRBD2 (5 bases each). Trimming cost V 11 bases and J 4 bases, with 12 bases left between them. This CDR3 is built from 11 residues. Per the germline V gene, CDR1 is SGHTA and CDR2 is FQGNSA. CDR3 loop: CAQGTGYEQYF. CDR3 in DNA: TGTGCCCAGGGCACGGGATACGAGCAGTACTTC.

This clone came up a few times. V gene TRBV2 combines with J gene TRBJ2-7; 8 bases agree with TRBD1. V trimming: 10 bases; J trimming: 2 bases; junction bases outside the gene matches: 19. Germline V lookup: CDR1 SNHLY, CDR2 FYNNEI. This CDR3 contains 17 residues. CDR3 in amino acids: CATNEYDRGTKTYEQYF. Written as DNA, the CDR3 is TGTGCCACCAACGAATATGACAGGGGAACGAAAACCTACGAGCAGTACTTC.